This is a list of T cell receptor beta chains from one sample in a study of CD8+ T cells in alopecia areata. Repertoires were generated with immunoSEQ multiplex PCR, while TCRdb's copy carries only in-frame clones and drops some. The sample lists 210,000 or so clones, 66% occurring once. Sequencing used CD4+ T cells sorted from blood, obtained around week 46, from a patient treated with tofacitinib. The receptors come from a human donor with alopecia areata. CDR3s leave out the opening cysteine and the closing phenylalanine or tryptophan.

v_call | cdr3_length | cdr3_aa
TRBV7-2 | 14 | ASSLVFRANTGELF
TRBV5-6 | 14 | ASSYSPAGGGNTQY
TRBV4-3 | 13 | ASSQAPTRSTEAF
TRBV7-9 | 14 | ASSFPTSGGTDTQY
TRBV29-1 | 10 | SVTVAKNIQY
TRBV29-1 | 12 | SVRLGLETGELF
TRBV28 | 13 | ASSGSSGTEYGYT
TRBV7-3 | 11 | ASSEQGNTEAF
TRBV4-3 | 13 | ASSPTSGGSGIQY
TRBV30 | 15 | AWSLIGTSGGVDTQY
TRBV5-6 | 11 | ASSLAGADTQY
TRBV5-1 | 14 | ASSLDSTSGGDEQF
TRBV4-3 | 15 | ASSLALDRGAKNIQY
TRBV30 | 12 | AWSLGQGPQPQH
TRBV7-3 | 9 | ASSLVEFQY
TRBV18 | 12 | ASSPRTVQETQY
TRBV7-2 | 15 | ASSLVGTSGGLETQY
TRBV29-1 | 13 | SVDPRQAPNNEQF
TRBV9 | 12 | ASSVAGPPVTQY
TRBV11-3 | 16 | ASSSTPPGGQKQNIQY
TRBV18 | 14 | ASSRPVMSSYNEQF
TRBV29-1 | 12 | SVEGRNVNTEAF
TRBV30 | 15 | AWSGRRNTMRNNEQF
TRBV30 | 11 | AWRNSRNTEAF
TRBV2 | 13 | ASREWTSGANEQF
TRBV14 | 14 | ASSHRGGQGAEEQY
TRBV7-9 | 15 | ASSFPGTVRPNTEAF
TRBV7-3 | 13 | ASSPGTLGQNEQF
TRBV30 | 12 | ATLPEGPSTEAF
TRBV5-1 | 14 | ASSLDISTRADEQY
TRBV5-1 | 13 | ASSLEQTSGNTIY
TRBV13 | 11 | ASSFFGRDTQY
TRBV7-2 | 12 | ASSHDGAVGGYT
TRBV6-6 | 11 | ASSTRENYGYT
TRBV29-1 | 10 | SVQGTAYGYT
TRBV9 | 15 | ASSGGEEALSNQPQH
TRBV5-4 | 13 | ASSRQGLHQETQY
TRBV4-2 | 11 | ASSQFGVETQY
TRBV7-2 | 13 | ASSLGVGQYYEQY
TRBV7-9 | 10 | ASARQDYGYT
TRBV9 | 12 | ASSPGTEPETQY
TRBV5-1 | 16 | ASSPDRDTFVIRSPLH
TRBV25-1 | 12 | ASSGDRVDTEAF
TRBV5-4 | 13 | ASSLEASSNYGYT
TRBV9 | 11 | ASSRGTINEQF
TRBV7-9 | 12 | ATPGQGGGYGYT
TRBV19 | 11 | ASSISEPQPQH
TRBV11-2 | 12 | ASSLEGGPETQY
TRBV29-1 | 12 | SGVLAGAYNEQF
TRBV2 | 14 | ASSEAGGLSTDTQY